This T cell receptor beta chain was obtained from a study of control samples from healthy donors and cancer patients. Regarding this clone: A read error may produce the germline difference seen at one junction end.

TCRdb's copy holds only in-frame clones and misses some; the assay was immunoSEQ multiplex PCR. The sample holds some 180,000 clones. The CDR3 length is 15 residues. CDR1 MGHRA and CDR2 YSYEKL come from the germline V gene. The chain uses TRBV4-1 and TRBJ1-2; 12 bases line up with TRBD1. This receptor was identified in a woman between 25 and 40 years old in good health. Input material: blood. The CDR3: CASSQGQGAGRTTIF. The CDR3 coding sequence is TGCGCCAGCAGCCAGGGACAGGGGGCAGGGAGGACTACGATCTTC.